Given below is one TCR beta chain in context. This sample is part of a study of blood T cell repertoires in COVID-19. Looking at the study overall: The study drew acute and convalescent COVID-19 samples from the United States, Italy and Spain. PBMCs, B-cell-depleted T cells, or T cells provided the cDNA or gDNA that made up the material.

Germline CDR1 is SGHVS and CDR2 is FQNEAQ. This CDR3 spans 19 amino acids. V shed 4 bases and J 2 bases; nucleotides not matched to a gene: 10. As handled by the study authors: Quantification of nucleated cells was approximated via reference gene primer amplification. Clones were read by immunoSEQ multiplex PCR, and TCRdb kept only the in-frame ones, dropping some. From that table come the V and J calls and clone size; the DNA was used to work out D and trimming. The sample holds 130,000 to 150,000 clones, around nine tenths seen once. The specimen was peripheral blood. The chain has TRBV7-8 and TRBJ2-1, with 14 bases lining up with TRBD2. The origin of this receptor is a woman between 45 and 60 years old with active or convalescent COVID-19. This CDR3 is CASSSRGLAGGPTYNEQFF. CDR3 in DNA: TGTGCCAGCAGCTCCCGAGGACTAGCGGGAGGTCCCACCTACAATGAGCAGTTCTTC.